The clone carrying this TCR beta chain has just a few counts. No antigen is known for it. These data come from a study of read filtering for tumor transcriptome and immune sequencing. Looking at the study overall: TCR-mapped reads were about 3.5 to 11 million with IR-seq versus about 85 to 1273 with RNA-seq.

From about 400 ng of RNA, a library with molecular barcoded alpha/delta and beta/gamma adaptors was made. TCRdb fed the reads into MiXCR, producing one record per CDR3 protein. Altogether approximately 37,000 distinct CDR3 sequences are present, 12% to 15% being singletons, with the ten largest covering 15% to 20%. Study-wide results and limits: Approximately 80% of IR-seq clonotypes had one read, totaling around 3.5% of reads; RNA-seq: approximately 73% and 42%. This fraction held mixed bone marrow immune cells after CD138-negative sorting. RNA-seq captured clonotypes less deeply and reliably than IR-seq.

V lost 5 bases, J lost 0 bases, and 10 bases lay in between. Germline V CDR1 and CDR2: MNHEY, SVGAGI. The CDR3 is 14 residues long. The V call is TRBV6-5, the J call TRBJ1-1; D is undetermined. The sequence derives from a donor at least 40 years old with multiple myeloma. Sequenced material: a population of CD138-negative cells sorted from bone marrow. CDR3 sequence reads: CASSTDRMNTEAFF. The CDR3 DNA reads as TGTGCCAGCAGTACGGATAGGATGAACACTGAAGCTTTCTTT.